A selection of T cell receptor beta chains follows, all from one sample in a study of multiple sclerosis patients with progressive multifocal leukoencephalopathy. Here immunoSEQ multiplex PCR was the method, and the copy in TCRdb shows in-frame clones only, minus some. The sample records roughly 30,000 clones, over 75% being singletons. Sequenced: PBMCs. These receptors all come from a human donor with multiple sclerosis. CDR3s include the opening cysteine and the closing phenylalanine or tryptophan. A D gene is named only where the DNA matches it firmly. The size field is filled for only some rows; it gives once, few, many or a size class.

D gene,V gene,J gene,clone size,CDR3 DNA,CDR3 protein
-,TRBV5-4,TRBJ1-2,-,TGTGCCAGCAGCTTGGAGCAGGGGCGCGTCTATGGCTACACCTTC,CASSLEQGRVYGYTF
TRBD1,TRBV4-1,TRBJ1-3,-,TGCGCCAGCAGCCTACAGGGGGCGTTGGCTGGAAACACCATATATTTT,CASSLQGALAGNTIYF
TRBD2,TRBV19,TRBJ2-1,-,TGTGCCAGTACCTCGGGACTAGCCCCTTGGGAGCAGTTCTTC,CASTSGLAPWEQFF
-,TRBV27,TRBJ1-1,once,TGTGCCAGCAGTTTATTTGGGGTGAGCACTGAAGCTTTCTTT,CASSLFGVSTEAFF
TRBD1,TRBV5-8,TRBJ1-1,-,TGTGCCAGCAGCTTAGGGACAGGGACGCTAAACACTGAAGCTTTCTTT,CASSLGTGTLNTEAFF
TRBD1,TRBV7-2,TRBJ1-2,few,TGTGCCAGCAGCTTCACCGGGACAGGGGTGTTGGGCTACACCTTC,CASSFTGTGVLGYTF
-,TRBV27,TRBJ2-1,-,TGTGCCAGCAGTTTTAGTCTTCTGACTTGGGGAAACAATGAGCAGTTCTTC,CASSFSLLTWGNNEQFF
TRBD2,TRBV5-6,TRBJ2-1,-,TGTGCCAGCAGCTTAACCGGGACTAGTCACGATGAGCAGTTCTTC,CASSLTGTSHDEQFF
TRBD1,TRBV27,TRBJ1-2,-,TGTGCCAGCAGCCCGGGACAGGGTAGTGACTATGGCTACACCTTC,CASSPGQGSDYGYTF
-,TRBV5-4,TRBJ2-2,few,TGTGCCAGCAGCTTTCGGCACGGCGGGGTCACCGGGGAGCTGTTTTTT,CASSFRHGGVTGELFF
-,TRBV27,TRBJ2-7,-,TGTGCCAGCAGTCCGCGAACAGGGATTATCTACGAGCAGTACTTC,CASSPRTGIIYEQYF
TRBD1,TRBV9,TRBJ1-3,-,TGTGCCTCCGACAGGGTCGGGTCTGGAAACACCATATATTTT,CASDRVGSGNTIYF
TRBD1,TRBV19,TRBJ2-3,-,TGTGCCAGTAGTATTCTGGGACAGGGGGACACAGATACGCAGTATTTT,CASSILGQGDTDTQYF
TRBD2,TRBV19,TRBJ2-1,once,TGTGCCAGTCGGGCTAGCGGGTCCTACAATGAGCAGTTCTTC,CASRASGSYNEQFF
-,TRBV10-3,TRBJ1-1,once,TGTGCCATCAGGACGAGGGAAGGGTCTGAAGCTTTCTTT,CAIRTREGSEAFF
TRBD2,TRBV14,TRBJ2-2,-,TGTGCCAGCAGCCAAGATCTAGCGGGAGTCACCGGGGAGCTGTTTTTT,CASSQDLAGVTGELFF
-,TRBV11-3,TRBJ2-3,-,TGTGCCAGCAGCCCTGGATCCGGCACAGATACGCAGTATTTT,CASSPGSGTDTQYF
TRBD2,TRBV7-2,TRBJ2-1,-,TGTGCCAGCAGCCCAACTAGCGGGAGGGCTATAGAGCAGTTCTTC,CASSPTSGRAIEQFF
TRBD1,TRBV5-8,TRBJ2-7,once,TGTGCCAGCAGCTACGGGACAGAGGACGAGCAGTACTTC,CASSYGTEDEQYF
TRBD2,TRBV10-3,TRBJ2-3,-,TGTGCCATCAGTTCCACCGGGACTAGCGGGATAGATACGCAGTATTTT,CAISSTGTSGIDTQYF
-,TRBV7-8,TRBJ1-4,-,TGTGCCAGCAGCGTGTCCAGTCAGCCTAATGAAAAACTGTTTTTT,CASSVSSQPNEKLFF
TRBD1,TRBV29-1,TRBJ2-7,-,TGCAGCGTTGAGGGACAGGGGGGCGCCTACGAGCAGTACTTC,CSVEGQGGAYEQYF
-,TRBV5-6,TRBJ2-1,-,TGTGCCGGCAGCTTGAGGGAGATGAGGGATGAGCAGTTCTTC,CAGSLREMRDEQFF
TRBD2,TRBV19,TRBJ2-7,-,TGTGCCAGTAGTATCCTATCCGGGACTAGCGGCTACGAGCAGTACTTC,CASSILSGTSGYEQYF
-,TRBV6-1,TRBJ2-1,-,TGTGCCAGCAGTGAGTTAGTCTATAGCAACAATGAGCAGTTCTTC,CASSELVYSNNEQFF
-,TRBV28,TRBJ1-1,-,TGTGCTCTAAAGCAGGGCGGGGAAAGAACTGAAGCTTTCTTT,CALKQGGERTEAFF
TRBD1,TRBV5-4,TRBJ1-2,-,TGTGCCAGCAGCCCTCCGGTTGGGCAGGGGGCTGATGGCTACACCTTC,CASSPPVGQGADGYTF
TRBD1,TRBV7-8,TRBJ1-5,-,TGTGCCAGCAGCCGCGACAGGGTTACGTATCAGCCCCAGCATTTT,CASSRDRVTYQPQHF
TRBD2,TRBV7-8,TRBJ2-7,-,TGTGCCAGCAGCCCGAGGACTAGCGGGAGCTACGAGCAGTACTTC,CASSPRTSGSYEQYF
-,TRBV7-9,TRBJ2-3,-,TGTGCCAGCAGCTTAGGGCCGGGGGCAAGCACAGATACGCAGTATTTT,CASSLGPGASTDTQYF
-,TRBV19,TRBJ2-3,-,TGTGCCAGTAGTCCTAGCGTCAGCACAGATACGCAGTATTTT,CASSPSVSTDTQYF
-,TRBV7-8,TRBJ1-3,-,TGTGCCAGCAGCTCATCGACAGGCTCTGGAAACACCATATATTTT,CASSSSTGSGNTIYF
TRBD2,TRBV4-1,TRBJ2-3,-,TGCGCCAGCAGCCTCGAGGATGGCGGGAGGAAGGCAGATACGCAGTATTTT,CASSLEDGGRKADTQYF
-,TRBV15,TRBJ2-3,-,TGTGCCACCAGCAGAGATCGTCCGATTGGAGCAGATACGCAGTATTTT,CATSRDRPIGADTQYF
-,TRBV10-3,TRBJ1-3,-,TGTGCCATCAGTGGGTCGGCGCGGAGCTCTGGAAACACCATATATTTT,CAISGSARSSGNTIYF